This TCR beta chain was captured in a study of T cells expressing NK-cell markers. TCRdb reprocessed the 5' RACE reads, keeping one entry per CDR3 protein, no DNA. Its clone listing holds about 32,000 distinct CDR3 sequences. Germline lookup yields CDR1 SEHNR and CDR2 FQNEAQ (reference sequence). The length of the CDR3 is 14 residues. The TCR originated in a woman aged 18-70 years in good health. V gene TRBV7-9 combines with J gene TRBJ1-2; TCRdb outputs TRBD1, but without DNA this stays unchecked. The source material was blood T cells: a sorted CD56 or NKG2C T cell subset, CD4+ or CD8+ T cells, or bulk PBMC T cells (not recorded which). The CDR3 region is CASSRTGAAHGYTF.